The next 10 T cell receptor beta chains were all read from a single sample in a study of response to subunit inactivated influenza vaccine. Via MiXCR, TCRdb re-called the RT-PCR reads, giving one row per CDR3 protein. The sample has about 520,000 distinct CDR3 sequences, less than 30% seen once. Sequencing used CD4+ T cells sorted from PBMCs, obtained about 5 days after vaccination. These receptor sequences come from a middle-aged man who received an inactivated influenza vaccine.

This clonotype was seen many times. The chain has TRBV4-2 and TRBJ2-5; weak D call: TRBD2 (5 bases). This CDR3 region has 14 residues. In germline, CDR1 is LGHNA, CDR2 YNFKEQ. V gave up 0 bases and J gave up 1 base, with 6 bases separating them. The CDR3 nucleotides are TGTGCCAGCAGCCAAGATACTAGCCAAGAGACCCAGTACTTC. This encodes CASSQDTSQETQYF.

This clonotype was detected only a few times. The chain employs TRBV30 and TRBJ2-3; D might be TRBD2 (5 bases). The CDR3 runs 14 residues. Trimming took 4 bases from V and 3 from J, leaving 14 bases between them. Looked up from germline, CDR1 is GTSNPN and CDR2 is SVGIG (reference sequence). The CDR3 sequence: CAWTRGLGTDTQYF. Here the CDR3 DNA reads TGTGCCTGGACCCGAGGACTCGGGACAGATACGCAGTATTTT.

The chain is built from TRBV20-1 and TRBJ2-1, with a tentative D call TRBD2 (5 bases). CDR1 and CDR2 (germline): DFQATT, SNEGSKA (reference sequence). The CDR3 extends over 22 amino acids. With 1 base removed from V and 3 bases from J, the gap between germline ends came to 34 bases. The CDR3 DNA reads as TGCAGTGCTAGAGGTTTAGAGAGGTACCGAACTAGAATCAGGTCCCGCTACAATGAGCAGTTCTTC. Amino acid sequence: CSARGLERYRTRIRSRYNEQFF.

V usage is TRBV10-3 and J usage is TRBJ1-1, with D possibly being TRBD1 (6 bases). The ends were cut back, 7 bases at V and 4 bases at J, with 13 bases in the middle. The CDR3 has 13 amino acids. Germline assignment: CDR1 ENHRY and CDR2 SYGVKD. The DNA of the CDR3 is TGTGCCATCACGGCAGGGGTGGGCACTGAAGCTTTCTTT. Encoded protein: CAITAGVGTEAFF.

This clonotype appeared a few times. The gene calls are TRBV20-1 and TRBJ2-3; 12 nucleotides agree with TRBD2. CDR1 DFQATT and CDR2 SNEGSKA come from the germline V gene (reference sequence). V lost 3 bases to trimming and J lost 1 base; unmatched junction nucleotides: 5. This CDR3 is 16 amino acids long. DNA for the CDR3: TGCAGTGCTAGCGAACTAGCGGGGGGACGCACAGATACGCAGTATTTT. Translation gives CSASELAGGRTDTQYF.

As DNA, the CDR3 is TGCAGCCTCTCCGGGGGAAGCAATCAGCCCCAGCATTTT. This encodes CSLSGGSNQPQHF. The chain recombines TRBV20-1 with TRBJ1-5, with a possible D match to TRBD1 (5 bases). The CDR3 has 13 residues. The germline V gene encodes CDR1 DFQATT and CDR2 SNEGSKA (reference sequence).

This clonotype was recorded a few times. This rearrangement joins TRBV2 to TRBJ2-7; possibly TRBD1 for D (5 bases). The germline CDR1 and CDR2 sequences are SNHLY and FYNNEI. V shed 7 bases and J shed 5 bases, with 9 bases lying between them. The CDR3 covers 11 residues. Here the CDR3 reads CASTPQDEQYF. CDR3 sequence (DNA): TGTGCCAGCACCCCACAGGACGAGCAGTACTTC.

This clonotype was detected a few times. This chain connects TRBV7-2 to TRBJ2-1; 8 bases align to TRBD2. This CDR3 region has 15 residues. J gave up 0 bases and V 8 bases, and 6 bases lay outside the gene matches. CDR1 and CDR2 from the germline V gene are SGHTA and FQGNSA. The CDR3 region is CASGTGTSSYNEQFF. CDR3 DNA: TGTGCCAGCGGTACCGGGACTAGCTCCTACAATGAGCAGTTCTTC.

This clonotype was found once. The rearrangement uses TRBV20-1 and TRBJ2-1; a possible D gene is TRBD1 (5 bases). Trimming took 3 bases from V and 6 from J, leaving 9 bases between them. Germline CDR1 reads DFQATT; CDR2 reads SNEGSKA (reference sequence). This CDR3 is 12 amino acids long. CDR3 sequence (DNA): TGCAGTGCTAGCTCAGGGTCCAATGAGCAGTTCTTC. As protein: CSASSGSNEQFF.

This chain links TRBV12-5 with TRBJ1-3; D is uncertain. CDR3 size: 14 residues. V was trimmed by 1 base and J by 4 bases, leaving 8 bases between them. The V gene's germline CDR1 is LGHNT and CDR2 FRNRAP. In DNA, the CDR3 is TGTGCTAGTGGTTTGGCAGGTGCAGGAAACACCATATATTTT. This sequence encodes CASGLAGAGNTIYF.